Reported below is one T cell receptor beta chain. Antigen: not known. This entry comes from a study of post-analysis software for immune sequencing data. The study's findings and limits: Comparison of patients with controls showed roughly five TRBV segments more frequent in patients, TRBV5-6, TRBV5-1 and TRBV20-1 among them. Batch-matched samples strongly co-clustered by F measure.

Unique molecular identifiers were present in the TCR beta cDNA libraries. MiXCR was run by TCRdb on the PCR reads, yielding one entry per CDR3 protein. Found here are approximately 770,000 distinct CDR3 sequences, around 42% of them singletons; the top ten hold 4% to 5%. CDR1 SGHTA and CDR2 FQGNSA come from the germline V gene. The CDR3 covers 13 residues. Trimming cost V 5 bases and J 10 bases, with 15 bases left between them. This TCR derives from a girl aged 10 to 17 with multiple sclerosis. Sequencing input: blood. J is TRBJ2-1 and V is TRBV7-2; the D gene is possibly TRBD2 (5 bases). The CDR3 loop reads CASSQRLTLEQFF. The CDR3 bases are TGTGCCAGCAGCCAAAGACTAACTCTAGAGCAGTTCTTC.